This T cell receptor beta chain was identified during a study of cytomegalovirus exposure and HLA in healthy donors. General observations from the study: A reported reduction in N-insertions relative to the approximately 670-donor mean was seen in an Asian-associated ancestry cluster in a later analysis.

Germline assignment: CDR1 MNHEY and CDR2 SVGAGI. The CDR3 sequence is 14 residues long. V shed 4 bases, J shed 10 bases, and the junction held 7 bases outside the gene matches. Worth noting for this clone: Antigen: not known.

This PCR relied on a set of 60 Vbeta primers and 13 Jbeta primers. The repertoire was sequenced with immunoSEQ multiplex PCR; TCRdb's copy has only in-frame clones and lacks some. The sample contains roughly 150,000 clones, 75% to 90% of which appear only once. Sequenced: PBMCs. The receptor was derived from a female donor in good health and CMV-seronegative. This chain connects TRBV6-5 to TRBJ1-4, with 9 bases matching TRBD1. In nucleotides, the CDR3 is TGTGCCAGCAGTTCCGGACAGGGGACGGGAAAACTGTTTTTT. This codes for CASSSGQGTGKLFF.